This TCR beta chain was recovered during a study of T cell repertoires in cytomegalovirus infection. At the level of the study: Both CMV infection and a matching HLA type were indicated by public TCR beta signatures.

Details on this clonotype: The antigen is not known.

V shed 5 bases and J 8 bases; nucleotides not matched to a gene: 6. This CDR3 is 15 amino acids long. Germline V gives CDR1 SGHVS, CDR2 FNYEAQ. MiXCR, run by TCRdb on the reads, gives a single entry per CDR3 protein. The table lists 550,000 to 700,000 distinct CDR3 sequences, around two fifths of them singletons. Findings and caveats of the study: Cumulated frequencies of public TCR beta families served to identify carriers of CMV plus the relevant HLA.

The chain recombines TRBV7-6 with TRBJ2-1; 13 nucleotides line up with TRBD2. Sequenced material: cultured PBMCs, taken from culture after CMV antigen stimulation. This receptor was identified in a human donor in good health (CMV status not recorded). Some clones in this sample may be carry-over from other donors' samples. In DNA, the CDR3 is TGTGCCAGCAGCGGTACTAGCGGGAGGGCCGATGAGCAGTTCTTC. Translated, it gives CASSGTSGRADEQFF.